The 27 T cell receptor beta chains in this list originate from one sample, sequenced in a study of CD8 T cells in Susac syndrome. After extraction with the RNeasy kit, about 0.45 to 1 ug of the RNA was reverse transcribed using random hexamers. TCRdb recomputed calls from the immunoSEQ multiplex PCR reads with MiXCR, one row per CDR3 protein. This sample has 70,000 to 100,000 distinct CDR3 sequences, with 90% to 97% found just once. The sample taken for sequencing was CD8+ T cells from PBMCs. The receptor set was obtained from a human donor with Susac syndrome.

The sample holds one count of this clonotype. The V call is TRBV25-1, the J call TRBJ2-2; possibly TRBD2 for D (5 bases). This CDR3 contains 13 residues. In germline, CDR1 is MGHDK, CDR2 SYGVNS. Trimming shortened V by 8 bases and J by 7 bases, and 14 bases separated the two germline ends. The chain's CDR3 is CASHQAGSGELFF. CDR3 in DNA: TGTGCCAGCCACCAGGCGGGTAGCGGGGAGCTGTTTTTT. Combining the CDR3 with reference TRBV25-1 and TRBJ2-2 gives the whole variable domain EADIYQTPRYLVIGTGKKITLECSQTMGHDKMYWYQQDPGMELHLIHYSYGVNSTEKGDLSSESTVSRIRTEHFPLTLESARPSHTSQYLCASHQAGSGELFFGEGSRLTVL.

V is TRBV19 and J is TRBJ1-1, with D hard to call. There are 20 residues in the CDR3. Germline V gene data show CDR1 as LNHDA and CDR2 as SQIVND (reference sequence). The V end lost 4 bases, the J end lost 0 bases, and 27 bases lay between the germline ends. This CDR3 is CASSTDSTTATTFMNTEAFF. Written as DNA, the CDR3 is TGTGCCAGTAGTACGGACTCCACAACGGCCACCACTTTCATGAACACTGAAGCTTTCTTT.

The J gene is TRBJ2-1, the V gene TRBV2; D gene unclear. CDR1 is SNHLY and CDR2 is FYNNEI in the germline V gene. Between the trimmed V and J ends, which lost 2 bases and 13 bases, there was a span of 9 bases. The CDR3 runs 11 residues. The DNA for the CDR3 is TGTGCCAGCAGTGAACACTTCAGCCAGTTCTTC. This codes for CASSEHFSQFF.

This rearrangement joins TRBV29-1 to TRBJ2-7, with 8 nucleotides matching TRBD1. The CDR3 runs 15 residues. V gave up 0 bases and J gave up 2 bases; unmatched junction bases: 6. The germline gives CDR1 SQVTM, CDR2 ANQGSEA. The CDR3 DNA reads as TGCAGCGTTGAAGACGGAGGACAGGGTGCCTACGAGCAGTACTTC. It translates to CSVEDGGQGAYEQYF.

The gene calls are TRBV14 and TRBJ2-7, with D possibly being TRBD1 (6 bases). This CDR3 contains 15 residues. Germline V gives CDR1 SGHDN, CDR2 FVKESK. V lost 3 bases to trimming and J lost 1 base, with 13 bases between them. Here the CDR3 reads CASSQSRGRSYEQYF. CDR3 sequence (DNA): TGTGCCAGCAGCCAGTCCAGGGGCCGTTCCTACGAGCAGTACTTC.

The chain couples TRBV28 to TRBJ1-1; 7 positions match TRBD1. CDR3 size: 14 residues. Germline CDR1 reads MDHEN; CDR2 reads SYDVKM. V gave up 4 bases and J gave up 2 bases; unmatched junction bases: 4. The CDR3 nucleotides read TGTGCCAGCAGTTCAGGGACAGCTAACACTGAAGCTTTCTTT. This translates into CASSSGTANTEAFF.

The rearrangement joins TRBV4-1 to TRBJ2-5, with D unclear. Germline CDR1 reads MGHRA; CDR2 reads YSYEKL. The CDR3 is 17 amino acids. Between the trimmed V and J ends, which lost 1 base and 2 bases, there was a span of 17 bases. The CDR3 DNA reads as TGCGCCAGCAGCCAAGTTGGGGAAGGCCCACTTCAAGAGACCCAGTACTTC. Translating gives CASSQVGEGPLQETQYF.

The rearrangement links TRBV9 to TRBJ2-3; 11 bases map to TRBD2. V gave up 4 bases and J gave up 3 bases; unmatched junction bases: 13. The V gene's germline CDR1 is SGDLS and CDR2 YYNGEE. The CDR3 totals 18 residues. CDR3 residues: CASSHPLLSGGVTDTQYF. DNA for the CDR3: TGTGCCAGCAGCCACCCACTCCTTAGCGGGGGGGTTACAGATACGCAGTATTTT.

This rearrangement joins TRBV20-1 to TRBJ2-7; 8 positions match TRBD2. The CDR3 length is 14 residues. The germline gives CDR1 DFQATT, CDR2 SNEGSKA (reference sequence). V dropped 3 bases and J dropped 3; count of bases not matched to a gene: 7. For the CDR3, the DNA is TGCAGTGCTAGGGGTGTCACTAGCGGCTACGAGCAGTACGTC. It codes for CSARGVTSGYEQYV.

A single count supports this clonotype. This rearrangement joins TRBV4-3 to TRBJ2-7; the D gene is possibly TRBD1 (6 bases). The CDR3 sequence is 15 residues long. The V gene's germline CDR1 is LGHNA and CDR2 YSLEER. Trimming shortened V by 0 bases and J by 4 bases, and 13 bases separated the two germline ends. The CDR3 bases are TGCGCCAGCAGCCAAGAAAGGCAGGGGTTATACGAGCAGTACTTC. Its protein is CASSQERQGLYEQYF.

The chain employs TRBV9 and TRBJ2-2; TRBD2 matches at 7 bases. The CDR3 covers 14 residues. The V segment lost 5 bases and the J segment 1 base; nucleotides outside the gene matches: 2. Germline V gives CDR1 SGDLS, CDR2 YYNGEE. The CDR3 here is CASRLAENTGELFF. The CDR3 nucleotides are TGTGCCAGCAGGCTAGCGGAGAACACCGGGGAGCTGTTTTTT.

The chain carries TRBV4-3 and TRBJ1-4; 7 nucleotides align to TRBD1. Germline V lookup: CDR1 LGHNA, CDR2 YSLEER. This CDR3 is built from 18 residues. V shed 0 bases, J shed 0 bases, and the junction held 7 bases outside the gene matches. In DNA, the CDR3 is TGCGCCAGCAGCCAAGATCCGGGGACAGATGCAACTAATGAAAAACTGTTTTTT. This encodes CASSQDPGTDATNEKLFF.

Written as DNA, the CDR3 is TGTGCCAGCACCGCCGACATGGCCTTGGAAAAACTGTTTTTT. Amino acid sequence: CASTADMALEKLFF. The chain combines TRBV7-9 with TRBJ1-4; no definite D call. Germline V gives CDR1 SEHNR, CDR2 FQNEAQ (reference sequence). Between the trimmed V and J ends, which lost 7 bases and 8 bases, there was a span of 17 bases. The CDR3 sequence is 14 residues long.

This CDR3 is CASSQEDAYNEQFF. The CDR3 region has the DNA TGTGCCAGCAGCCAAGAAGACGCTTACAATGAGCAGTTCTTC. V and J are TRBV4-2 and TRBJ2-1; D is ambiguous. The CDR3 has 14 amino acids. CDR1 LGHNA and CDR2 YNFKEQ come from the germline V gene. With 0 bases removed from V and 4 bases from J, the gap between germline ends came to 7 bases.

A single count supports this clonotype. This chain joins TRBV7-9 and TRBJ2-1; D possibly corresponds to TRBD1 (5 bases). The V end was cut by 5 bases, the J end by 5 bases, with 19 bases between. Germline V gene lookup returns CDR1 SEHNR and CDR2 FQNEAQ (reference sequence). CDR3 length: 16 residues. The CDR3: CASSPRPGKVDNEQFF. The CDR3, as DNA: TGTGCCAGCAGCCCCCGTCCAGGGAAGGTGGACAATGAGCAGTTCTTC.

The DNA for the CDR3 is TGTGCCAGCAGCTTAAATTCCGGGGGGTCCCTACAAGAGACCCAGTACTTC. It yields the protein CASSLNSGGSLQETQYF. This chain connects TRBV7-2 to TRBJ2-5, with 7 bases aligning to TRBD2. The CDR3 consists of 17 residues. The V and J ends lost 2 bases and 2 bases, in that order; junction bases with no gene match: 11. Germline V gene sequence: CDR1 SGHTA, CDR2 FQGNSA.

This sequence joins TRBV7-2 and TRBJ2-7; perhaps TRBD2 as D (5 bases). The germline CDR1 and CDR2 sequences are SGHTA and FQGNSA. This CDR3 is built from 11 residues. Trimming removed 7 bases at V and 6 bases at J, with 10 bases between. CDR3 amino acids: CASTGRSEQYV. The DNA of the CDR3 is TGTGCCAGCACTGGGAGAAGCGAGCAGTACGTC.

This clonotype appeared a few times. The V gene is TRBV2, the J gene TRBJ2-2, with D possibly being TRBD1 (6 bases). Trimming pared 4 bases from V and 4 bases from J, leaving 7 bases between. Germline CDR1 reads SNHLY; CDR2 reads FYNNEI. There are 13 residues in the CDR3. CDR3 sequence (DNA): TGTGCCAGCAGTGGACAGGCCACCGGGGAGCTGTTTTTT. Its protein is CASSGQATGELFF.

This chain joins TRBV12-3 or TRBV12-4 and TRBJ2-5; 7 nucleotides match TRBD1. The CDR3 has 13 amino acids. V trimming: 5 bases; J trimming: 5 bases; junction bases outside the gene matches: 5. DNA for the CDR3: TGTGCCAGCAGTCGACAGGGCGGGGAGACCCAGTACTTC. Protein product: CASSRQGGETQYF.

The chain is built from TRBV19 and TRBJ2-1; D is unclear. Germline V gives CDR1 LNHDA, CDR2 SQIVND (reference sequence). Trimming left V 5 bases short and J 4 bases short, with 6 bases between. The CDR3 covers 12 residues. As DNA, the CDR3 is TGTGCCAGTAGTGACTCATACAATGAGCAGTTCTTC. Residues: CASSDSYNEQFF.

The CDR3 loop reads CASSPGETEAFF. The CDR3 DNA sequence: TGTGCCAGTAGCCCGGGAGAGACTGAAGCTTTCTTT. The chain has TRBV19 and TRBJ1-1, with D unresolved. CDR3 length: 12 amino acids. Trimming left V 6 bases short and J 5 bases short, with 10 bases between. CDR1 LNHDA and CDR2 SQIVND come from the germline V gene (reference sequence).

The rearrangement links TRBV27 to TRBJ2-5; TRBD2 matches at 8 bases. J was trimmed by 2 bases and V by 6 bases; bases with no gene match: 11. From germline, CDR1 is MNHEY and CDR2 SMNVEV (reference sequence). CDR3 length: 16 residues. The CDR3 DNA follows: TGTGCCAGCAGGTCCCTATCAGCGGGGGTGCAAGAGACCCAGTACTTC. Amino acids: CASRSLSAGVQETQYF.

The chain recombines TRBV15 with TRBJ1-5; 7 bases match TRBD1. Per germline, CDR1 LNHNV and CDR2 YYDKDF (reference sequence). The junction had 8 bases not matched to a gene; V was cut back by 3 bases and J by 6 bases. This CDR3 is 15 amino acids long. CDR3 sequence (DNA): TGTGCCACCAGCAGTTATAGACAGGGTGGTCAGCCCCAGCATTTT. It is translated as CATSSYRQGGQPQHF.

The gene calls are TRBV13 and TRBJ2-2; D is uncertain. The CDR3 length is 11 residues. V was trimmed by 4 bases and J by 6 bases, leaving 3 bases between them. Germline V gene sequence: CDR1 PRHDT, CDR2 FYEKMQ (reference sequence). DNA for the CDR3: TGTGCCAGCAGCTCGTCCGGGGAGCTGTTTTTT. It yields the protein CASSSSGELFF.

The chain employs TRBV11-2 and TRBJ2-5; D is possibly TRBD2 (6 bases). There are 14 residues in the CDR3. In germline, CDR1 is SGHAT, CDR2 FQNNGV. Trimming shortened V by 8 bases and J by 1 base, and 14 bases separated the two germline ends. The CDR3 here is CASDTGARQETQYF. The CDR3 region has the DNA TGTGCCAGCGACACGGGAGCACGCCAAGAGACCCAGTACTTC.

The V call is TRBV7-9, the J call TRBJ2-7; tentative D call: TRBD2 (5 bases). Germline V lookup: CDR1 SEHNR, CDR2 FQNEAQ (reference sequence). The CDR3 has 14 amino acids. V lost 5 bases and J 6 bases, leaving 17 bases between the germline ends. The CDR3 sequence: CASSPRRGVGEQYF. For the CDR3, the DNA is TGTGCCAGCAGCCCGCGCCGGGGAGTAGGCGAGCAGTACTTC.

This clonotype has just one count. The CDR3 reads CSVESTGELFF. CDR3 sequence (DNA): TGCAGCGTTGAAAGTACCGGGGAGCTGTTTTTT. The gene calls are TRBV29-1 and TRBJ2-2, with unresolved D. There are 11 residues in the CDR3. V was trimmed by 2 bases and J by 5 bases, leaving 3 bases between them. The V gene's germline CDR1 is SQVTM and CDR2 ANQGSEA.